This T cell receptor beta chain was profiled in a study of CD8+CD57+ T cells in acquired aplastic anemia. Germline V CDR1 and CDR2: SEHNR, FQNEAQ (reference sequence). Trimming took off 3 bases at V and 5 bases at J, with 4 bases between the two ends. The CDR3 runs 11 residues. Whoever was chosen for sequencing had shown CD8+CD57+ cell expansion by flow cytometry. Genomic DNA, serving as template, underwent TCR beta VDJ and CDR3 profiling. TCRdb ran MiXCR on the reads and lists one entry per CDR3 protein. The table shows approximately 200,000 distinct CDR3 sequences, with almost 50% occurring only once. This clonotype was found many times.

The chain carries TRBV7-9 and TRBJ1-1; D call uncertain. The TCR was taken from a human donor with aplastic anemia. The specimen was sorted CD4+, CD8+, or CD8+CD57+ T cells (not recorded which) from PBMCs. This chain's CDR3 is CASSFLTEAFF. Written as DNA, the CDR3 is TGTGCCAGCAGCTTTCTTACTGAAGCTTTCTTT.